This T cell receptor (beta chain) was obtained from a study of T cells in Graves' hyperthyroidism and ophthalmopathy. Regarding the study as a whole: Also found in blood were most expanded thyroid clonotypes above 0.001.

It was RNA transcripts that yielded the amplified TCR beta CDR3 regions. With the HTBI primer set, the TCR CDR3 went through a first round of RT-PCR. TCRdb processed the multiplex PCR reads anew with MiXCR; each CDR3 protein has one entry. The data contain 200,000 to 250,000 distinct CDR3 sequences, less than 20% of them singletons. This clonotype was counted many times. Its antigen is still unknown. Disease duration was under 3 months in the ophthalmopathy patients, who also had a Clinical Activity Score of at least 3 and a NOSPECS grade of at least 4. Patients with uncontrolled infections, other autoimmune diseases, pregnancy or lactation were excluded. CDR3 length: 17 amino acids. V shed 5 bases and J shed 0 bases, with 17 bases lying between them. The germline CDR1 and CDR2 sequences are SEHNR and FQNEAQ (reference sequence).

The TCR was taken from a woman aged 18-29 years with Graves' ophthalmopathy. Material for sequencing was blood. This rearrangement joins TRBV7-9 to TRBJ2-4; no firm D call. DNA for the CDR3: TGTGCCAGCAGCCTCGTCGAGCCCGGGCTAGCCAAAAACATTCAGTACTTC. It codes for CASSLVEPGLAKNIQYF.